The next 15 T cell receptor beta chains were all read from a single sample in a study of CD8+CD57+ T cells in acquired aplastic anemia (dated by TCRdb to the late 2010s). The sequencer listed for this sample is Illumina HiSeq 2000. Genomic DNA served as template for TCR beta VDJ combination and CDR3 sequence profiling. TCRdb trimmed the raw reads at Q25, called clones with MiXCR and kept productive beta chains. CDR3 protein duplicates are merged, each entry listing the most common genes and DNA. The sample includes hundreds of thousands of distinct CDR3 sequences, with 60% to 80% observed a single time. The ten largest clones add up to 3% to 5% of the sample. Input material: sorted CD4+, CD8+, or CD8+CD57+ T cells (not recorded which) from PBMCs. The receptors derive from a human donor in good health, serving as a control.

Concerning this clonotype: At one of its ends the junction is not consistent with the germline gene, which may arise from a read error. This chain joins TRBV9 and TRBJ2-5; possibly TRBD2 for D (6 bases). This CDR3 is built from 14 residues. CDR1 is SGDLS and CDR2 is YYNGEE in the germline V gene. Here the CDR3 DNA reads TGTGCCAGCAGCGAGGACTGGCGCGGGGCGCCCAGGGACTTC. Translated, it gives CASSEDWRGAPRDF.

This clonotype was detected many times. CDR3 residues: CASSVPGGAPLHF. The DNA of the CDR3 is TGTGCCAGCAGTGTCCCGGGCGGGGCACCCCTCCACTTT. The rearrangement joins TRBV27 to TRBJ1-6; the D is unclear. CDR3 length: 13 residues. Trimming cost V 5 bases and J 11 bases, with 13 bases left between them. Per germline, CDR1 MNHEY and CDR2 SMNVEV (reference sequence).

With respect to this clonotype: A single base separates this from a much larger clone, so it may be a read error. The chain joins TRBV4-1 to TRBJ2-3; D perhaps matches TRBD1 (5 bases). CDR3 size: 14 residues. Looked up from germline, CDR1 is MGHRA and CDR2 is YSYEKL. In DNA, the CDR3 is TGCGCCAGCAGCCCCTCAGGGCCCCCAGATACGCGGTATTTT. This encodes CASSPSGPPDTRYF.

With regard to this clonotype: Likely a read error: the CDR3 ends without its conserved phenylalanine or tryptophan. No DNA is shown, since the ends of the CDR3 on it are uncertain; the CDR3 is the one TCRdb lists. The J gene is TRBJ2-5, the V gene TRBV7-8. The CDR3 totals 12 residues, both ends included. From germline, CDR1 is SGHVS and CDR2 FQNEAQ. The CDR3 is CASSLADFGEYY.

The rearrangement links TRBV7-2 to TRBJ1-1, with TRBD1 as a possible D gene (6 bases). The CDR3 loop spans 18 amino acids. V shed 7 bases and J shed 5 bases, with 29 bases lying between them. CDR1 and CDR2 from the germline V gene are SGHTA and FQGNSA. The CDR3 DNA sequence: TGTGCCAGCACCGTAGTTATCCTAGCGGGGGGCTTCGATACTGAAGCTTTCTTT. It codes for CASTVVILAGGFDTEAFF.

This chain joins TRBV6-2 or TRBV6-3 and TRBJ2-5; 8 bases are shared with TRBD2. CDR3 length equals 16 residues. The J segment lost 2 bases and the V segment lost 2 bases, leaving 7 bases of the junction unmatched. Germline V CDR1 and CDR2: MNHEY, SVGEGT. The CDR3 DNA reads as TGTGCCAGCAGTTACAGCTTTGCGGGGGGACAAGAGACCCAGTACTTC. Translating gives CASSYSFAGGQETQYF.

This clonotype was seen many times. The chain has TRBV7-2 and TRBJ2-2; D call uncertain. Germline-derived CDR1 and CDR2 are SGHTA and FQGNSA. V shed 7 bases and J shed 0 bases, with 12 bases lying between them. The CDR3 consists of 15 residues. Here the CDR3 reads CASNVGAANTGELFF. The CDR3 bases are TGTGCCAGCAACGTCGGAGCAGCGAACACCGGGGAGCTGTTTTTT.

Concerning this clonotype: The junction does not match germline at one end; this may be a read error. CDR3 nucleotide sequence: TGTGCTAGCAGCCCTAATAGCCTGTGCGGTGACGCTTTCTTT. Translated, it gives CASSPNSLCGDAFF. J is TRBJ1-1 and V is TRBV7-3; D unclear. The CDR3 covers 14 residues. Germline V gives CDR1 SGHTA, CDR2 FQGTGA.

The sample holds many counts of this clonotype. The rearrangement joins TRBV19 to TRBJ1-6, with 7 bases that match TRBD1. The CDR3 runs 15 residues. J gave up 0 bases and V 7 bases, and 3 bases lay outside the gene matches. CDR1 and CDR2 (germline): LNHDA, SQIVND (reference sequence). The CDR3 DNA reads as TGTGCCAGTACCCCAGGGGGCTCCTATAATTCACCCCTCCACTTT. It specifies CASTPGGSYNSPLHF.

CDR3 amino acids: CASGSSDFGYGYTF. DNA for the CDR3: TGCGCCAGCGGCTCATCAGATTTTGGGTATGGCTACACCTTC. The gene calls are TRBV5-1 and TRBJ1-2, with unresolved D. The V and J ends lost 7 bases and 5 bases respectively, with 18 bases between them. CDR1 SGHRS and CDR2 YFSETQ come from the germline V gene. The CDR3 spans 14 residues.

This chain joins TRBV10-1 and TRBJ1-1; D is ambiguous. Germline CDR1 is WNHNN and CDR2 is SYGVQD (reference sequence). The V and J ends lost 2 bases and 8 bases respectively, with 12 bases between them. The CDR3 is made up of 13 amino acids. The CDR3 reads CASSETWAREAFF. The CDR3 DNA is TGCGCCAGCAGTGAGACTTGGGCACGGGAAGCTTTCTTT.

A remark on this clonotype: The CDR3 ends on some other residue instead of the conserved phenylalanine or tryptophan, so this is likely a read error. The chain uses TRBV7-9 and TRBJ1-2; D gene ambiguous. The V end lost 5 bases, the J end lost 7 bases, and 14 bases lay between the germline ends. CDR1 is SEHNR and CDR2 is FQNEAQ in the germline V gene (reference sequence). This CDR3 contains 13 residues. The CDR3 spells CASSPDTQSGYTH. The CDR3 DNA is TGTGCCAGCAGCCCTGATACGCAGAGTGGCTACACCCAC.

The chain carries TRBV2 and TRBJ1-2; 9 positions match TRBD1. The germline V gene encodes CDR1 SNHLY and CDR2 FYNNEI. The CDR3 spans 17 residues. V was clipped by 7 bases and J by 4 bases; unmatched bases: 16. The CDR3 nucleotides are TGTGCCAGCACCCCAACTGGAGGGACAGGGAAAGGCTATGGCTACACCTTC. It encodes CASTPTGGTGKGYGYTF.

Notes on this clonotype: The junction does not match germline at one end; this may be a read error. V is TRBV5-1 and J is TRBJ1-2, with 8 bases that match TRBD1. This CDR3 has 15 amino acids. Germline V gene data show CDR1 as SGHRS and CDR2 as YFSETQ. For the CDR3, the DNA is TGCGCCTGCAGCGCCCCGACAGGGGTCGCCTATGGCTACACCTTC. Its translation is CACSAPTGVAYGYTF.

Worth noting for this clonotype: At one of its ends the junction is not consistent with the germline gene, which may arise from a read error. The chain uses TRBV15 and TRBJ2-3; 9 bases align to TRBD2. Germline CDR1 is LNHNV and CDR2 is YYDKDF (reference sequence). The CDR3 runs 16 residues. The CDR3 DNA reads as TGTGCCACCAGCAGAGACAGGCGGGGGGGCCCAGATAAGCAGTATTTT. Its protein product is CATSRDRRGGPDKQYF.